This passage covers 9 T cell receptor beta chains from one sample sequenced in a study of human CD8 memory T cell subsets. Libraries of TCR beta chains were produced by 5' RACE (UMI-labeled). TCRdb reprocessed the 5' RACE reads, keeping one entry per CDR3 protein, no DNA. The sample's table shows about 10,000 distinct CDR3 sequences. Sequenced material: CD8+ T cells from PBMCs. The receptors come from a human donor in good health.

The CDR3 loop reads CAISAQDRAYEQYF. The gene calls are TRBV10-3 and TRBJ2-7; absent DNA, TCRdb's TRBD1 call cannot be checked. Germline-derived CDR1 and CDR2 are ENHRY and SYGVKD. The CDR3 totals 14 residues.

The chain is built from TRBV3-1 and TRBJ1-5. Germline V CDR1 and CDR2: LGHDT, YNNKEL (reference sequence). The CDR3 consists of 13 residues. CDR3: CASSPDPNQPQHF.

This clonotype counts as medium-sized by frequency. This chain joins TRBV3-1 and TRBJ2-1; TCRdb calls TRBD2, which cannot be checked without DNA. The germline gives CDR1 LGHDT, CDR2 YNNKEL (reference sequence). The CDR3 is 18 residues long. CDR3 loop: CASSQALGTSGGAYEQFF.

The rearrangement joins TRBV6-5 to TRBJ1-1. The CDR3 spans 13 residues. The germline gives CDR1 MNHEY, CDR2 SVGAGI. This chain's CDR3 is CASSYGENTEAFF.

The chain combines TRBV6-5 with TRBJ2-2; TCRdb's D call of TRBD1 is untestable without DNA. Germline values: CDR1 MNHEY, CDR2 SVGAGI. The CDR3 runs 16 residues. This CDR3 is CASSYVPQATGELFFF.

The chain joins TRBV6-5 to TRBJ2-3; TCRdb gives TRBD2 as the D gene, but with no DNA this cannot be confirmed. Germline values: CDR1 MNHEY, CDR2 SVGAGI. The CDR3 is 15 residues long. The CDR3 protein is CASKRLAGVTDTQYF.

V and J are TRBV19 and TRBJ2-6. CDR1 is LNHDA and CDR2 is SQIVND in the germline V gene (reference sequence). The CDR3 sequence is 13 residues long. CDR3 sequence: CASSISGANVLTF.

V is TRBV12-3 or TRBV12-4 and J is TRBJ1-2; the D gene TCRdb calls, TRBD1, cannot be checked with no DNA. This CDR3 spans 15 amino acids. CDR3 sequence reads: CASSLEVPGTYGYTF.

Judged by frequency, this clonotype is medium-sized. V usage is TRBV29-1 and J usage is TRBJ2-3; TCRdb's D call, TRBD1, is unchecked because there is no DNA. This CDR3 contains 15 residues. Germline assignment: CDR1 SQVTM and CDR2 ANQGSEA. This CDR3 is CSVEEGGRGTDTQYF.